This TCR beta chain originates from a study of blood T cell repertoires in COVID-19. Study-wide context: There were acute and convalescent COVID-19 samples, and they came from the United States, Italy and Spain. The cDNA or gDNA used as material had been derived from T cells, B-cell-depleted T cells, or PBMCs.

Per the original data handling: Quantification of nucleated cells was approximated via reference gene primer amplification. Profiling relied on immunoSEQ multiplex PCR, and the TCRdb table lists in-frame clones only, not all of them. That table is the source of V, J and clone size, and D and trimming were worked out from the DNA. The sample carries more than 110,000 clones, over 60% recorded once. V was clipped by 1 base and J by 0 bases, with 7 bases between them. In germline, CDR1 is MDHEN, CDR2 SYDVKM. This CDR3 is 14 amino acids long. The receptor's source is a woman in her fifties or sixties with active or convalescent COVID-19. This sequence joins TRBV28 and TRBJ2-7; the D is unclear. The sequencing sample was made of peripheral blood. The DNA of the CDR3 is TGTGCCAGCAGTTTATTTCCTTTCTCCTACGAGCAGTACTTC. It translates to CASSLFPFSYEQYF.